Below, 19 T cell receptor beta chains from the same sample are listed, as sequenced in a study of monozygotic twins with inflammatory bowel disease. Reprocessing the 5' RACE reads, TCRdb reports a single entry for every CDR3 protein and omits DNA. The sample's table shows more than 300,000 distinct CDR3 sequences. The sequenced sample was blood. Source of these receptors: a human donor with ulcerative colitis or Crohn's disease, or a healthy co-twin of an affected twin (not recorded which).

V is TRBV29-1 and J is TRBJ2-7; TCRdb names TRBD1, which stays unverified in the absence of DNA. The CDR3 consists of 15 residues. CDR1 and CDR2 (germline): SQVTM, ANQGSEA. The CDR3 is CSVMGSGHTSYEQYF.

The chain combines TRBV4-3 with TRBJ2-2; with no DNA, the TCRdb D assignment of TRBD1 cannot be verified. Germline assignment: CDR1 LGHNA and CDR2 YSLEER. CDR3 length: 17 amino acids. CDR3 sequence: CASSQDGGADYTGELFF.

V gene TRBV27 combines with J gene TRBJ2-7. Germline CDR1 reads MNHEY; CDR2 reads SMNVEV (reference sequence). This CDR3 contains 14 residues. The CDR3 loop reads CASSPTGTYYEQYF.

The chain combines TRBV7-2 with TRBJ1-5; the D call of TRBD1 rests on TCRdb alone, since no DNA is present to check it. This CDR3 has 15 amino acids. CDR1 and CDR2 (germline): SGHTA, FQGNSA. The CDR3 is CASSLGGPGNQPQHF.

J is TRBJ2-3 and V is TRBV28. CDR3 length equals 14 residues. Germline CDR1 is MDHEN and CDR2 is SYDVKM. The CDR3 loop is CASYSIGYTDTQYF.

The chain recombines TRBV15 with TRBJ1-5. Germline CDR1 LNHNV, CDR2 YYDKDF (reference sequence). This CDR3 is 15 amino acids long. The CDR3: CATSRAGGGSQPQHF. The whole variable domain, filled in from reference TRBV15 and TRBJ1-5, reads DAMVIQNPRYQVTQFGKPVTLSCSQTLNHNVMYWYQQKSSQAPKLLFHYYDKDFNNEADTPDNFQSRRPNTSFCFLDIRSPGLGDTAMYLCATSRAGGGSQPQHFGDGTRLSIL.

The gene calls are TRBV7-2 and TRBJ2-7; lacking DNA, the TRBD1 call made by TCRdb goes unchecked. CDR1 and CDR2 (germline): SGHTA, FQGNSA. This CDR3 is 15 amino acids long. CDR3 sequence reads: CASSLEGGTGSEQYF.

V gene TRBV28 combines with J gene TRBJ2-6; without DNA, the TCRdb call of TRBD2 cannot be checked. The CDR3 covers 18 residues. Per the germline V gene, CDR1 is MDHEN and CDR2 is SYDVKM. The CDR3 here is CASAPTGTANSGANVLTF.

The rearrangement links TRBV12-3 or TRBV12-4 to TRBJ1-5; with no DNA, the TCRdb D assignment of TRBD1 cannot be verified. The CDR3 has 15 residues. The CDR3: CASSTGTGANQPQHF.

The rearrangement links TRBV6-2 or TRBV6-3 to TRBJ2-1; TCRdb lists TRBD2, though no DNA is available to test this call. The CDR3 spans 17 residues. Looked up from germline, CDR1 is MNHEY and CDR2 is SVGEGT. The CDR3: CASRDYRTLSSYNEQFF.

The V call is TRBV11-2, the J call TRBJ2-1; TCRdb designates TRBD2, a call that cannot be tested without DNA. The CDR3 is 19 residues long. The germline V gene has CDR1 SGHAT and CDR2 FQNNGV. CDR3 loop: CASSHNSIEGGGALNEQFF. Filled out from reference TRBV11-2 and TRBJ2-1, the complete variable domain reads EAGVAQSPRYKIIEKRQSVAFWCNPISGHATLYWYQQILGQGPKLLIQFQNNGVVDDSQLPKDRFSAERLKGVDSTLKIQPAKLEDSAVYLCASSHNSIEGGGALNEQFFGPGTRLTVL.

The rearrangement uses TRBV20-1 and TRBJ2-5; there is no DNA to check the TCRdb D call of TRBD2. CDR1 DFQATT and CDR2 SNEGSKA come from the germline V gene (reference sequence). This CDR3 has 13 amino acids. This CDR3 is CSARWEGLVTQYF.

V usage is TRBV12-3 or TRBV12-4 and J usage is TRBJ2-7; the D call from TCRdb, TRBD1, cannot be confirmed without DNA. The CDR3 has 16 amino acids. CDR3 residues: CASSLATGQGAVEQYF.

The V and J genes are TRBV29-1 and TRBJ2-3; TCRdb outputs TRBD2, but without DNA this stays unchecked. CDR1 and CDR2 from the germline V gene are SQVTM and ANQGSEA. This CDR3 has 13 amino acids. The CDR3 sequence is CSVGGRARRAQYF.

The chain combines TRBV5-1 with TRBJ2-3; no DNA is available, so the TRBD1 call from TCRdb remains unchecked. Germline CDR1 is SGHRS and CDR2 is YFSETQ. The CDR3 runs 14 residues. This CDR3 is CASKLRGSTDTQYF.

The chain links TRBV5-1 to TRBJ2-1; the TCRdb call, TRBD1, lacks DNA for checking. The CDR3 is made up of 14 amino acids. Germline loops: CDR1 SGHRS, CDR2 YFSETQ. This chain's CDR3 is CASSPLTGVNEQFF.

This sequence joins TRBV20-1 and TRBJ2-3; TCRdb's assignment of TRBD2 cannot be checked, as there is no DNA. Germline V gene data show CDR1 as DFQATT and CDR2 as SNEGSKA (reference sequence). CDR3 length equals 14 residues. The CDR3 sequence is CSFGASTGTDTQYF.

CDR3 sequence reads: CASSDQRGTGGNYEQYF. The genes are TRBV2 and TRBJ2-7; TCRdb calls TRBD1, which cannot be checked without DNA. CDR1 and CDR2 (germline): SNHLY, FYNNEI. This CDR3 has 17 amino acids.

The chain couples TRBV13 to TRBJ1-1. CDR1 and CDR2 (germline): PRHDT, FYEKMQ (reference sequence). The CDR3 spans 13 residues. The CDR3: CASSKGPNTEAFF.